This T cell receptor delta chain was identified during a study of γδ T cells in repeated Plasmodium falciparum infection. Study findings and constraints: Vdelta2-negative gammadelta repertoires appeared less diverse and less shared in Malian than Australian children.

V was cut by 7 bases and J by 2 bases, with 17 bases left in between. The CDR3 is 15 residues long. CDR1 and CDR2 (germline): TSWWSYY, QGS. TCRdb redid the clone calls on the multiplex PCR reads with CATT. The data contain approximately 93,000 delta-chain clones, 0.9% to 1% of them singletons. Vgamma9/Vdelta2+ and Vdelta2-negative gammadelta T cells were flow-sorted from PBMC for bulk sequencing. This clone was found many times. The target antigen is unknown. The TCRdb protein, from a much larger clone, departs from this DNA's translation at residue 9, likely by read error; the protein shown derives from the DNA. The sample has other DNA sequences that encode this CDR3 too.

The sequence was obtained from a pool of human donors (malaria-infected and uninfected, not separated). The chain combines TRDV1 with TRDJ1; maybe TRDD3 (5 bases). Sequencing was carried out using gamma-delta T cells from blood. This CDR3 reads CALDGYWKLTDKLIF. The CDR3 nucleotides read TGTGCTCTTGACGGGTACTGGAAGTTGACCGATAAACTCATCTTT.